The clone carrying this T cell receptor beta chain has ten or more counts. The sample holds other DNA sequences that translate to the same CDR3. Participants reported their clinical history, and cohort assignment relied on those reports. The sample belongs to a study of blood T cell repertoires in COVID-19. Whole-study context: Sample material is recorded as cDNA or gDNA derived from T cells, B-cell-depleted T cells, or PBMCs.

V was clipped by 3 bases and J by 2 bases, with 8 bases between them. The V gene's germline CDR1 is DFQATT and CDR2 SNEGSKA (reference sequence). This CDR3 contains 14 residues. As originally analysed: Researchers report that nucleated cell counts were estimated from reference gene primer amplification. Using immunoSEQ multiplex PCR, the repertoire was profiled, and TCRdb retains in-frame clones only, with some absent. The V and J calls and clone size were taken over from that table, and D and trimming were inferred from the DNA. This sample has about 380,000 clones, with more than 70% found just once.

This receptor was identified in a woman younger than 30 who had recovered from COVID-19. Sequencing was carried out using PBMCs or T cells enriched from blood (not recorded which). V and J are TRBV20-1 and TRBJ2-6; D possibly corresponds to TRBD1 (6 bases). CDR3 nucleotides: TGCAGTGCTAGTTCAGGGGCTGGGGCCAACGTCCTGACTTTC. This sequence encodes CSASSGAGANVLTF.